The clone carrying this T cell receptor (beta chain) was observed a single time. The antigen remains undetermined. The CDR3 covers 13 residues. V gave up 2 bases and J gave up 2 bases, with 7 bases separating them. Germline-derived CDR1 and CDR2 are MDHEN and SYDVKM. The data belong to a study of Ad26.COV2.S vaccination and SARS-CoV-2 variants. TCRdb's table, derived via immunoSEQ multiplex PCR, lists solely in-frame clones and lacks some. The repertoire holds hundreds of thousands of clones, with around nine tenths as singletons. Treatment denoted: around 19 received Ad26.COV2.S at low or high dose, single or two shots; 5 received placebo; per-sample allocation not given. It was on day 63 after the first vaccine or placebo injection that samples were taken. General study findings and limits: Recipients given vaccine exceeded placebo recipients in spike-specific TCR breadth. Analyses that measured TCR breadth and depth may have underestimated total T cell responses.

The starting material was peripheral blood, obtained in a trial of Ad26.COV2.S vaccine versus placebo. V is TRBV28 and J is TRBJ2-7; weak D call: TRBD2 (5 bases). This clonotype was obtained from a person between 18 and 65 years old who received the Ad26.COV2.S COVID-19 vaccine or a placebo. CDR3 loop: CASSLVGAYEQYF. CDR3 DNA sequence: TGTGCCAGCAGTTTAGTCGGGGCCTACGAGCAGTACTTC.